Following are 28 T cell receptor beta chains from one sample sequenced in a study of cytomegalovirus exposure and HLA in healthy donors. PCR was performed using 60 Vbeta and 13 Jbeta primers. Profiled with immunoSEQ multiplex PCR; TCRdb holds only in-frame clones, not every one. This sample contains 170,000 or so clones. Specimen: PBMCs. The receptors here all came from a man aged 25-40 years in good health and CMV-seronegative.

The CDR3 loop is CASQGQGYPTKSYEQYF. In DNA form, the CDR3 reads TGTGCCAGTCAAGGACAGGGATACCCGACCAAATCCTACGAGCAGTACTTC. The gene calls are TRBV28 and TRBJ2-7; 8 positions agree with TRBD1. The CDR3 spans 17 residues. The germline V gene encodes CDR1 MDHEN and CDR2 SYDVKM. Trimming took 9 bases from V and 1 from J; bases not matched to a gene: 17. Filled out from reference TRBV28 and TRBJ2-7, the complete variable domain reads DVKVTQSSRYLVKRTGEKVFLECVQDMDHENMFWYRQDPGLGLRLIYFSYDVKMKEKGDIPEGYSVSREKKERFSLILESASTNQTSMYLCASQGQGYPTKSYEQYFGPGTRLTVT.

Concerning this clone: The sample contains more than one DNA sequence encoding this CDR3. The chain combines TRBV5-6 with TRBJ1-5, with D uncertain. The length of the CDR3 is 14 residues. Looked up from germline, CDR1 is SGHDT and CDR2 is YYEEEE. The V end lost 0 bases, the J end lost 4 bases, and 8 bases lay between the germline ends. Written as DNA, the CDR3 is TGTGCCAGCAGCTTGGCGGGGTTGAATCAGCCCCAGCATTTT. As protein: CASSLAGLNQPQHF.

This rearrangement joins TRBV9 to TRBJ2-3, with TRBD2 matching over 10 bases. The germline CDR1 and CDR2 sequences are SGDLS and YYNGEE. This CDR3 is built from 16 residues. J lost 2 bases, V lost 2 bases, and 5 bases had no gene match. CDR3 bases: TGTGCCAGCAGCGTCAGAGCGGGAGGGCCCACAGATACGCAGTATTTT. Its translation: CASSVRAGGPTDTQYF.

The chain recombines TRBV19 with TRBJ1-5; weak D call: TRBD1 (5 bases). The CDR3 length is 22 residues. V lost 3 bases and J 0 bases, leaving 30 bases between the germline ends. The germline CDR1 and CDR2 sequences are LNHDA and SQIVND (reference sequence). CDR3 DNA sequence: TGTGCCAGTAGTATGGGTTATTTTGGTGCAAGGGGCCCTGTTTATAGCAATCAGCCCCAGCATTTT. It specifies CASSMGYFGARGPVYSNQPQHF. The entire variable domain, with the rest obtained from reference TRBV19 and TRBJ1-5, is as follows: DGGITQSPKYLFRKEGQNVTLSCEQNLNHDAMYWYRQDPGQGLRLIYYSQIVNDFQKGDIAEGYSVSREKKESFPLTVTSAQKNPTAFYLCASSMGYFGARGPVYSNQPQHFGDGTRLSIL.

This chain links TRBV5-1 with TRBJ2-7; 14 nucleotides agree with TRBD2. This CDR3 contains 18 residues. Germline V CDR1 and CDR2: SGHRS, YFSETQ. V shed 3 bases and J 7 bases; nucleotides not matched to a gene: 15. In DNA form, the CDR3 reads TGCGCCAGCAGCTCGGGACTAGCGGGAGAAGTCCCTACAAAGGAGCAGTACTTC. This sequence encodes CASSSGLAGEVPTKEQYF.

The rearrangement joins TRBV4-1 to TRBJ1-4; D call uncertain. The V gene's germline CDR1 is MGHRA and CDR2 YSYEKL. V was pared by 1 base and J by 8 bases, with 11 bases between. The CDR3 is made up of 14 amino acids. CDR3 nucleotides: TGCGCCAGCAGCCAAGTGGGCGGAGGAGAAAAACTGTTTTTT. Its translation is CASSQVGGGEKLFF.

V usage is TRBV6-5 and J usage is TRBJ1-6; no firm D call. CDR1 and CDR2 from the germline V gene are MNHEY and SVGAGI. The V end was cut by 0 bases, the J end by 2 bases, with 8 bases between. The CDR3 has 16 residues. DNA for the CDR3: TGTGCCAGCAGTTACTCGCGTAGTCCCTATAATTCACCCCTCCACTTT. Translating it yields CASSYSRSPYNSPLHF.

This chain connects TRBV27 to TRBJ2-7; D possibly corresponds to TRBD2 (6 bases). The CDR3 runs 13 residues. The V gene lost 2 bases and the J gene lost 9 bases, with 14 bases spanning the gap. Germline values: CDR1 MNHEY, CDR2 SMNVEV (reference sequence). The CDR3 protein is CASSLGRNGGQYF. Written as DNA, the CDR3 is TGTGCCAGCAGTTTAGGCCGCAACGGGGGGCAGTACTTC.

J is TRBJ2-7 and V is TRBV18; 7 positions match TRBD1. This CDR3 spans 15 amino acids. V lost 3 bases to trimming and J lost 2 bases; unmatched junction nucleotides: 7. Germline-derived CDR1 and CDR2 are KGHSH and LQKENI. The CDR3 DNA sequence: TGTGCCAGCTCACCGTCTCAAGGGGGCCCCTACGAGCAGTACTTC. It yields the protein CASSPSQGGPYEQYF.

This rearrangement joins TRBV28 to TRBJ2-2, with 9 bases matching TRBD2. The CDR3 extends over 14 amino acids. J lost 7 bases, V lost 5 bases, and 5 bases had no gene match. Looked up from germline, CDR1 is MDHEN and CDR2 is SYDVKM. CDR3 nucleotide sequence: TGTGCCAGCAGTCGGACTAGCGTATTCGGGGAGCTGTTTTTT. It translates to CASSRTSVFGELFF.

V gene TRBV5-4 combines with J gene TRBJ2-7, with D possibly TRBD2 on 7 matching bases. V was cut by 0 bases and J by 5 bases, with 15 bases left in between. Germline CDR1 reads SGHNT; CDR2 reads YYREEE (reference sequence). The length of the CDR3 is 15 residues. As DNA, the CDR3 is TGTGCCAGCAGCTTGGACCAGGGGACTACGGACGAGCAGTACTTC. It specifies CASSLDQGTTDEQYF.

CDR3 coding DNA: TGTGCCAGCAGTGCCGTCACTAGCGGGAGGGCCTACGAGCAGTACTTC. It specifies CASSAVTSGRAYEQYF. The chain combines TRBV6-1 with TRBJ2-7, with 13 positions matching TRBD2. Per the germline V gene, CDR1 is MNHNS and CDR2 is SASEGT. Trimming took 4 bases from V and 2 from J; bases not matched to a gene: 5. The CDR3 extends over 16 amino acids.

The genes are TRBV12-5 and TRBJ2-1, with 10 positions matching TRBD2. The CDR3 totals 17 residues. The germline V gene has CDR1 LGHNT and CDR2 FRNRAP. V was clipped by 0 bases and J by 6 bases; unmatched bases: 8. CDR3 sequence: CASGLVAGGPVSNEQFF. For the CDR3, the DNA is TGTGCTAGTGGTTTGGTAGCGGGAGGGCCAGTATCCAATGAGCAGTTCTTC. Full variable domain (missing parts from reference TRBV12-5 and TRBJ2-1): DARVTQTPRHKVTEMGQEVTMRCQPILGHNTVFWYRQTMMQGLELLAYFRNRAPLDDSGMPKDRFSAEMPDATLATLKIQPSEPRDSAVYFCASGLVAGGPVSNEQFFGPGTRLTVL.

Regarding this clone: The same CDR3 arises from other DNA sequences in this sample as well. V usage is TRBV5-1 and J usage is TRBJ1-5; tentative D call: TRBD1 (6 bases). Deletions cut 1 base from V and 4 bases from J, with 9 bases between. The CDR3 consists of 14 residues. Germline V CDR1 and CDR2: SGHRS, YFSETQ. The CDR3 protein is CASSLTGTNQPQHF. The CDR3 DNA follows: TGCGCCAGCAGCTTGACCGGGACAAATCAGCCCCAGCATTTT. The whole variable domain, filled in from reference TRBV5-1 and TRBJ1-5, reads KAGVTQTPRYLIKTRGQQVTLSCSPISGHRSVSWYQQTPGQGLQFLFEYFSETQRNKGNFPGRFSGRQFSNSRSEMNVSTLELGDSALYLCASSLTGTNQPQHFGDGTRLSIL.

The gene calls are TRBV5-4 and TRBJ2-1; 9 nucleotides line up with TRBD2. Losses at the gene ends were 7 bases for V and 3 bases for J; bases not matched to a gene: 14. The CDR3 is made up of 17 amino acids. Per germline, CDR1 SGHNT and CDR2 YYREEE (reference sequence). The CDR3 coding sequence is TGTGCCAGCCGGGGGGCTAGCGGGACAACGTACTACAATGAGCAGTTCTTC. This gives the protein CASRGASGTTYYNEQFF.

The V and J genes are TRBV28 and TRBJ1-2, with 9 bases fitting TRBD1. Germline lookup yields CDR1 MDHEN and CDR2 SYDVKM. This CDR3 contains 12 residues. After removal of 4 bases from V and 10 bases from J, the junction contained 4 bases not matched to a gene. CDR3 in DNA: TGTGCCAGCAGTTCGGACAGGGGATCCTACACCTTC. Residues: CASSSDRGSYTF.

CDR3 in amino acids: CASSSSGQGRFEKLFF. For the CDR3, the DNA is TGTGCCAGCAGCTCGTCAGGACAGGGAAGATTCGAAAAACTGTTTTTT. V is TRBV11-2 and J is TRBJ1-4; 8 bases align to TRBD1. The CDR3 is 16 amino acids. V gave up 4 bases and J gave up 8 bases; unmatched junction bases: 12. Germline lookup yields CDR1 SGHAT and CDR2 FQNNGV.

The chain is built from TRBV14 and TRBJ1-2, with D possibly TRBD1 on 6 matching bases. Germline V gene sequence: CDR1 SGHDN, CDR2 FVKESK. The CDR3 contains 16 residues. Between the trimmed V and J ends, which lost 4 bases and 4 bases, there was a span of 19 bases. The CDR3 loop is CASSPLGGDSFYGYTF. The CDR3 DNA reads TGTGCCAGCAGCCCCCTAGGGGGGGACTCTTTCTATGGCTACACCTTC.

V and J are TRBV19 and TRBJ2-1; 9 nucleotides agree with TRBD2. With V trimmed by 4 bases and J by 6 bases, 4 bases remained unmatched. Looked up from germline, CDR1 is LNHDA and CDR2 is SQIVND (reference sequence). This CDR3 comprises 14 residues. Here the CDR3 reads CASSNLAGRNEQFF. As DNA, the CDR3 is TGTGCCAGTAGTAACCTAGCGGGACGCAATGAGCAGTTCTTC.

This chain links TRBV6-5 with TRBJ2-5; weak D call: TRBD1 (5 bases). The germline V and J ends were trimmed by 2 bases and 1 base, with 5 bases remaining between them. Germline CDR1 is MNHEY and CDR2 is SVGAGI. This CDR3 region has 13 residues. CDR3 DNA sequence: TGTGCCAGCAGTTACGACAGCCAAGAGACCCAGTACTTC. As protein: CASSYDSQETQYF.

V is TRBV6-5 and J is TRBJ1-3; no firm D call. V was pared by 0 bases and J by 1 base, with 7 bases between. Germline loops: CDR1 MNHEY, CDR2 SVGAGI. The CDR3 covers 15 residues. CDR3 DNA: TGTGCCAGCAGTTACTCGAGAATGTCTGGAAACACCATATATTTT. As protein: CASSYSRMSGNTIYF.

The chain couples TRBV7-2 to TRBJ1-3; a weak D match, TRBD1 (6 bases). From germline, CDR1 is SGHTA and CDR2 FQGNSA. Trimming removed 3 bases at V and 0 bases at J, with 9 bases between. There are 15 residues in the CDR3. The CDR3 loop is CASSFTGSSGNTIYF. The CDR3 DNA sequence: TGTGCCAGCAGCTTCACAGGGAGCTCTGGAAACACCATATATTTT.

V and J are TRBV7-2 and TRBJ2-1; no clear D. Deletions cut 6 bases from V and 7 bases from J, with 16 bases between. Per germline, CDR1 SGHTA and CDR2 FQGNSA. The CDR3 spans 14 residues. CDR3 amino acids: CASSKERQTNEQFF. The DNA of the CDR3 is TGTGCCAGCAGTAAAGAGCGCCAAACTAATGAGCAGTTCTTC.

The chain joins TRBV5-1 to TRBJ2-5; 9 nucleotides agree with TRBD1. The assigned J gene may be wrong: the sequence end matches TRBJ2-7 better. The length of the CDR3 is 16 residues. Looked up from germline, CDR1 is SGHRS and CDR2 is YFSETQ. As DNA, the CDR3 is TGCGCCAGCAGCTTGTCCTTACAGGGGGCGGCCTACGAGCAGTACTTC. Protein sequence: CASSLSLQGAAYEQYF.

With respect to this clone: The same CDR3 also results from other DNA sequences found in this sample. The chain carries TRBV2 and TRBJ1-5; D gene uncertain. This CDR3 has 13 amino acids. Trimming took 4 bases from V and 7 from J, leaving 11 bases between them. Germline CDR1 reads SNHLY; CDR2 reads FYNNEI. This CDR3 is CASSVDEGQPQHF. In nucleotides, the CDR3 is TGTGCCAGCAGTGTGGATGAGGGCCAGCCCCAGCATTTT.

V and J are TRBV7-9 and TRBJ1-5, with 10 bases matching TRBD1. The CDR3 spans 17 residues. Germline CDR1 and CDR2: SEHNR and FQNEAQ (reference sequence). The trim removed 4 bases at V and 4 bases at J, leaving 10 bases unmatched. CDR3 sequence: CASSSRQGAVGNQPQHF. The CDR3 DNA reads TGTGCCAGCAGCTCGCGACAGGGGGCAGTGGGGAATCAGCCCCAGCATTTT.

This chain connects TRBV19 to TRBJ2-3; 11 bases match TRBD2. Germline CDR1 reads LNHDA; CDR2 reads SQIVND (reference sequence). The V segment lost 5 bases and the J segment 2 bases; nucleotides outside the gene matches: 6. The CDR3 spans 16 residues. CDR3 in DNA: TGTGCCAGTAGTGTCGGACTAGCGGGTATCACAGATACGCAGTATTTT. Translating gives CASSVGLAGITDTQYF. The complete variable domain, with remaining parts taken from reference TRBV19 and TRBJ2-3, reads DGGITQSPKYLFRKEGQNVTLSCEQNLNHDAMYWYRQDPGQGLRLIYYSQIVNDFQKGDIAEGYSVSREKKESFPLTVTSAQKNPTAFYLCASSVGLAGITDTQYFGPGTRLTVL.

The chain employs TRBV27 and TRBJ1-1; unclear D gene. The V and J ends lost 5 bases and 4 bases respectively, with 11 bases between them. CDR1 and CDR2 from the germline V gene are MNHEY and SMNVEV (reference sequence). The CDR3 length is 13 residues. CDR3 nucleotides: TGTGCCAGCAGTATCGACAAGGCCACTGAAGCTTTCTTT. The encoded protein is CASSIDKATEAFF.